A selection of T cell receptor beta chains follows, all from one sample in a study of blood T cell repertoires in COVID-19. Clones were read by immunoSEQ multiplex PCR, and TCRdb kept only the in-frame ones, dropping some. The sample yields under 200,000 clones, 82% seen once. The specimen was PBMCs or T cells enriched from blood (not recorded which). The receptors were gathered from a man in his sixties who had recovered from COVID-19. Each CDR3 is given with its conserved first and last residue. The D gene is left open where the match is weak. Size values are once, few and many counts, or a class for expanded clones, and some rows have none.

CDR3aa: CSVEGGTSGTDGELFF
CDR3nt: TGCAGCGTTGAGGGCGGGACTAGCGGGACTGACGGGGAGCTGTTTTTT
v_gene: TRBV29-1
j_gene: TRBJ2-2
len: 16
d_gene: TRBD2
abundance: .

CDR3aa: CASSSQGGQAVLGRLFF
CDR3nt: TGTGCCAGCAGCTCGCAAGGTGGACAGGCAGTGTTAGGGAGACTGTTTTTT
v_gene: TRBV7-2
j_gene: TRBJ1-4
len: 17
d_gene: TRBD1
abundance: .

CDR3aa: CASSLEGYYTDTQYF
CDR3nt: TGCGCCAGCAGCTTAGAGGGCTACTACACAGATACGCAGTATTTT
v_gene: TRBV5-1
j_gene: TRBJ2-3
len: 15
d_gene: .
abundance: .

CDR3aa: CATTGDGYNSPLHF
CDR3nt: TGTGCCACAACAGGGGATGGTTATAATTCACCCCTCCACTTT
v_gene: TRBV6-5
j_gene: TRBJ1-6
len: 14
d_gene: TRBD1
abundance: .

CDR3aa: CASSQAERESSYEQYF
CDR3nt: TGCGCCAGCAGCCAAGCGGAGCGGGAGAGCTCCTACGAGCAGTACTTC
v_gene: TRBV4-1
j_gene: TRBJ2-7
len: 16
d_gene: TRBD2
abundance: .

CDR3aa: CASSDPQGGDQPQHF
CDR3nt: TGTGCCAGCAGTGACCCACAGGGTGGGGATCAGCCCCAGCATTTT
v_gene: TRBV2
j_gene: TRBJ1-5
len: 15
d_gene: .
abundance: few

CDR3aa: CASSSTSGMSYEQYF
CDR3nt: TGTGCCAGCAGCTCGACTAGCGGGATGTCCTACGAGCAGTACTTC
v_gene: TRBV5-6
j_gene: TRBJ2-7
len: 15
d_gene: TRBD2
abundance: .

CDR3aa: CASSLSGGGNEQFF
CDR3nt: TGTGCCAGCTCGCTCAGCGGGGGAGGAAATGAGCAGTTCTTC
v_gene: TRBV18
j_gene: TRBJ2-1
len: 14
d_gene: TRBD2
abundance: .

CDR3aa: CAWTDRAGTGYTF
CDR3nt: TGTGCCTGGACCGACAGGGCCGGGACCGGCTACACCTTC
v_gene: TRBV30
j_gene: TRBJ1-2
len: 13
d_gene: TRBD1
abundance: .

CDR3aa: CATSRTGGPGELFF
CDR3nt: TGTGCCACCAGCAGAACAGGGGGCCCCGGGGAGCTGTTTTTT
v_gene: TRBV15
j_gene: TRBJ2-2
len: 14
d_gene: TRBD1
abundance: few

CDR3aa: CASTSTHHGGYTF
CDR3nt: TGTGCCAGTACCTCGACTCATCACGGGGGCTACACCTTC
v_gene: TRBV19
j_gene: TRBJ1-2
len: 13
d_gene: .
abundance: .

CDR3aa: CAWSPRLAGYTDTQYF
CDR3nt: TGTGCCTGGAGCCCGCGACTAGCGGGATACACAGATACGCAGTATTTT
v_gene: TRBV30
j_gene: TRBJ2-3
len: 16
d_gene: TRBD2
abundance: .

CDR3aa: CASKGGRSYNEQFF
CDR3nt: TGTGCCAGCAAAGGCGGGAGGTCTTACAATGAGCAGTTCTTC
v_gene: TRBV5-8
j_gene: TRBJ2-1
len: 14
d_gene: TRBD2
abundance: .

CDR3aa: CASSPNAQQDFTAQYF
CDR3nt: TGTGCCAGCAGCCCAAACGCCCAGCAGGATTTCACGGCCCAGTACTTC
v_gene: TRBV11-2
j_gene: TRBJ2-5
len: 16
d_gene: .
abundance: .

CDR3aa: CASSLGDRGPQETQYF
CDR3nt: TGCGCCAGCAGCTTGGGGGACAGGGGACCGCAAGAGACCCAGTACTTC
v_gene: TRBV5-1
j_gene: TRBJ2-5
len: 16
d_gene: TRBD1
abundance: once

CDR3aa: CASSSLGTSGLSPQFF
CDR3nt: TGTGCCAGCAGCAGCCTCGGGACTAGCGGACTTTCGCCTCAGTTCTTC
v_gene: TRBV28
j_gene: TRBJ2-1
len: 16
d_gene: TRBD2
abundance: .

CDR3aa: CASSQVDTIYF
CDR3nt: TGTGCCAGCAGCCAAGTAGACACCATATATTTT
v_gene: TRBV3-1/TRBV3-2
j_gene: TRBJ1-3
len: 11
d_gene: .
abundance: .

CDR3aa: CASSVREPNSPLHF
CDR3nt: TGTGCCAGCAGCGTTCGAGAACCAAATTCACCCCTCCACTTT
v_gene: TRBV7-8
j_gene: TRBJ1-6
len: 14
d_gene: .
abundance: .

CDR3aa: CASSQGQGFTDTQYF
CDR3nt: TGTGCCAGCAGCCAAGGACAGGGGTTTACAGATACGCAGTATTTT
v_gene: TRBV3-1/TRBV3-2
j_gene: TRBJ2-3
len: 15
d_gene: TRBD1
abundance: few

CDR3aa: CAIRLDRSRGYTF
CDR3nt: TGTGCCATCCGACTGGACAGATCTCGGGGCTACACCTTC
v_gene: TRBV19
j_gene: TRBJ1-2
len: 13
d_gene: .
abundance: .

CDR3aa: CAWKGPLGGRAEAFF
CDR3nt: TGTGCCTGGAAGGGTCCCTTAGGAGGGCGGGCTGAAGCTTTCTTT
v_gene: TRBV30
j_gene: TRBJ1-1
len: 15
d_gene: .
abundance: .

CDR3aa: CATKSLLAGEGGELFF
CDR3nt: TGTGCCACTAAAAGTCTATTAGCGGGAGAGGGCGGGGAGCTGTTTTTT
v_gene: TRBV19
j_gene: TRBJ2-2
len: 16
d_gene: TRBD2
abundance: .

CDR3aa: CATSRGRGRTDTQYF
CDR3nt: TGTGCCACCAGCAGAGGGAGGGGTCGTACAGATACGCAGTATTTT
v_gene: TRBV15
j_gene: TRBJ2-3
len: 15
d_gene: .
abundance: .

CDR3aa: CASSSSGVSTDTQYF
CDR3nt: TGTGCCAGCAGCTCTAGCGGGGTCAGCACAGATACGCAGTATTTT
v_gene: TRBV7-2
j_gene: TRBJ2-3
len: 15
d_gene: TRBD2
abundance: .

CDR3aa: CASSVDRGWTEAFF
CDR3nt: TGTGCCAGCAGCGTAGACAGGGGTTGGACTGAAGCTTTCTTT
v_gene: TRBV9
j_gene: TRBJ1-1
len: 14
d_gene: TRBD1
abundance: .

CDR3aa: CASSPRGGVLEAFF
CDR3nt: TGTGCCAGCAGTCCCCGGGGGGGGGTTCTCGAAGCTTTCTTT
v_gene: TRBV6-5
j_gene: TRBJ1-1
len: 14
d_gene: .
abundance: .

CDR3aa: CASSLSASDGYIQYF
CDR3nt: TGTGCCAGCAGCTTGTCAGCTAGCGATGGATACATTCAGTACTTC
v_gene: TRBV11-3
j_gene: TRBJ2-4
len: 15
d_gene: .
abundance: .

CDR3aa: CASARTAEAFF
CDR3nt: TGTGCTAGTGCCCGGACAGCTGAAGCTTTCTTT
v_gene: TRBV12-5
j_gene: TRBJ1-1
len: 11
d_gene: .
abundance: .

CDR3aa: CASKGSRGYEQYF
CDR3nt: TGTGCCAGCAAGGGGTCACGAGGATACGAGCAGTACTTC
v_gene: TRBV2
j_gene: TRBJ2-7
len: 13
d_gene: .
abundance: .

CDR3aa: CASSDERAWELFF
CDR3nt: TGTGCCAGCAGTGACGAGAGGGCCTGGGAGCTGTTTTTT
v_gene: TRBV12-3/TRBV12-4
j_gene: TRBJ2-2
len: 13
d_gene: .
abundance: .

CDR3aa: CASSLDRNTGELFF
CDR3nt: TGTGCCAGCAGTTTGGACAGGAACACCGGGGAGCTGTTTTTT
v_gene: TRBV2
j_gene: TRBJ2-2
len: 14
d_gene: .
abundance: .

CDR3aa: CASSKSPQGRGSYNEQFF
CDR3nt: TGTGCCAGCAGCAAATCCCCACAGGGCCGCGGGTCCTACAATGAGCAGTTCTTC
v_gene: TRBV21-1
j_gene: TRBJ2-1
len: 18
d_gene: .
abundance: few

CDR3aa: CASSFRLAGGNEQYF
CDR3nt: TGTGCCAGCAGCTTCAGGCTAGCGGGGGGGAACGAGCAGTACTTC
v_gene: TRBV7-9
j_gene: TRBJ2-7
len: 15
d_gene: TRBD2
abundance: .

CDR3aa: CASSFLAAEAFF
CDR3nt: TGTGCCAGCAGCTTTCTTGCGGCTGAAGCTTTCTTT
v_gene: TRBV5-4
j_gene: TRBJ1-1
len: 12
d_gene: .
abundance: .

CDR3aa: CASSPIPGQDSKNEKLFF
CDR3nt: TGCGCCAGCAGCCCCATTCCGGGACAGGACTCTAAGAATGAAAAACTGTTTTTT
v_gene: TRBV5-1
j_gene: TRBJ1-4
len: 18
d_gene: TRBD1
abundance: .

CDR3aa: CASSQDRGMDTNTIYF
CDR3nt: TGTGCCAGCAGCCAAGATCGCGGTATGGATACCAACACCATATATTTT
v_gene: TRBV14
j_gene: TRBJ1-3
len: 16
d_gene: .
abundance: .

CDR3aa: CSAIVSGTEAFF
CDR3nt: TGCAGCGCTATTGTCTCGGGAACTGAAGCTTTCTTT
v_gene: TRBV29-1
j_gene: TRBJ1-1
len: 12
d_gene: .
abundance: .

CDR3aa: CASRTAYEQYF
CDR3nt: TGTGCCAGCAGAACAGCCTACGAGCAGTACTTC
v_gene: TRBV14
j_gene: TRBJ2-7
len: 11
d_gene: .
abundance: .

CDR3aa: CASSEGARVSAGELFF
CDR3nt: TGTGCCAGCAGTGAAGGGGCCAGGGTTAGTGCCGGGGAGCTGTTTTTT
v_gene: TRBV6-4
j_gene: TRBJ2-2
len: 16
d_gene: .
abundance: .

CDR3aa: CASIAAGGGADTQYF
CDR3nt: TGTGCCAGCATTGCTGCGGGAGGGGGGGCAGATACGCAGTATTTT
v_gene: TRBV6-5
j_gene: TRBJ2-3
len: 15
d_gene: TRBD2
abundance: .

CDR3aa: CASSIFRTGAGNTIYF
CDR3nt: TGTGCCAGTAGTATATTCCGGACGGGGGCTGGAAACACCATATATTTT
v_gene: TRBV19
j_gene: TRBJ1-3
len: 16
d_gene: .
abundance: once

CDR3aa: CASGEGTQYGNTIYF
CDR3nt: TGTGCCAGCGGGGAGGGGACACAATACGGAAACACCATATATTTT
v_gene: TRBV28
j_gene: TRBJ1-3
len: 15
d_gene: .
abundance: .

CDR3aa: CATSDGGSRSVYEQYF
CDR3nt: TGTGCCACCAGTGATGGAGGGAGCAGGTCGGTCTACGAGCAGTACTTC
v_gene: TRBV24-1
j_gene: TRBJ2-7
len: 16
d_gene: .
abundance: few

CDR3aa: CASSYDGQSQETQYF
CDR3nt: TGTGCCAGCAGCTACGATGGGCAGAGCCAAGAGACCCAGTACTTC
v_gene: TRBV7-8
j_gene: TRBJ2-5
len: 15
d_gene: .
abundance: .

CDR3aa: CASSLLPITKRGTEAFF
CDR3nt: TGTGCCAGCAGCCTTTTGCCAATTACAAAACGAGGGACTGAAGCTTTCTTT
v_gene: TRBV7-9
j_gene: TRBJ1-1
len: 17
d_gene: .
abundance: .

CDR3aa: CASSQGQGGSAFF
CDR3nt: TGTGCCAGCAGCCAAGGACAGGGAGGATCCGCTTTCTTT
v_gene: TRBV12-3/TRBV12-4
j_gene: TRBJ1-1
len: 13
d_gene: TRBD1
abundance: .

CDR3aa: CASSRGFGNIQYF
CDR3nt: TGTGCCAGCAGTCGCGGGTTTGGAAACATTCAGTACTTC
v_gene: TRBV27
j_gene: TRBJ2-4
len: 13
d_gene: .
abundance: few

CDR3aa: CATSPSGGSSYEQYF
CDR3nt: TGTGCCACCAGCCCTAGCGGGGGGAGCTCCTACGAGCAGTACTTC
v_gene: TRBV15
j_gene: TRBJ2-7
len: 15
d_gene: TRBD2
abundance: .

CDR3aa: CSVATGTTNEKLFF
CDR3nt: TGCAGCGTCGCGACAGGAACAACTAATGAAAAACTGTTTTTT
v_gene: TRBV29-1
j_gene: TRBJ1-4
len: 14
d_gene: .
abundance: .

CDR3aa: CASSPWTGQANYGYTF
CDR3nt: TGTGCCAGCTCACCTTGGACAGGCCAAGCTAACTATGGCTACACCTTC
v_gene: TRBV18
j_gene: TRBJ1-2
len: 16
d_gene: TRBD1
abundance: once

CDR3aa: CASSLDGDGSGELFF
CDR3nt: TGTGCCAGCAGCTTGGACGGGGATGGAAGCGGGGAGCTGTTTTTT
v_gene: TRBV11-3
j_gene: TRBJ2-2
len: 15
d_gene: .
abundance: .

CDR3aa: CAWSEALSGGYTF
CDR3nt: TGTGCCTGGAGTGAGGCCCTCTCGGGTGGCTACACCTTC
v_gene: TRBV30
j_gene: TRBJ1-2
len: 13
d_gene: .
abundance: few

CDR3aa: CASSRTGGYSGNTIYF
CDR3nt: TGTGCCAGTAGTCGGACAGGTGGATACTCTGGAAACACCATATATTTT
v_gene: TRBV19
j_gene: TRBJ1-3
len: 16
d_gene: TRBD1
abundance: few

CDR3aa: CASSDGLAGGYGYTF
CDR3nt: TGTGCCAGCAGTGATGGTCTTGCAGGGGGCTATGGCTACACCTTC
v_gene: TRBV6-1
j_gene: TRBJ1-2
len: 15
d_gene: TRBD1
abundance: .

CDR3aa: CASSQGSKGYTF
CDR3nt: TGTGCCAGCAGCCAGGGAAGTAAGGGCTACACCTTC
v_gene: TRBV11-3
j_gene: TRBJ1-2
len: 12
d_gene: .
abundance: .